Sequencing of this TCR beta chain was carried out in a study of blood T cells in healthy people across ages. CDR1 and CDR2 from the germline V gene are MGHRA and YSYEKL. Unmatched junction bases numbered 6, after V lost 1 base and J lost 2 bases. This CDR3 has 18 amino acids. Using a J-beta primer mix together with a sample-barcoded 5' primer, a second PCR was run for roughly 6 to 12 cycles. Tagging of each cDNA molecule was performed by a template-switch adaptor with 12 random nucleotides. TCRdb re-analysed the 5' RACE reads in MiXCR, keeping a single row per CDR3 protein. This table has 800,000 to 1,300,000 distinct CDR3 sequences, under 30% appearing once. These data were also filed under a second study, of T cells of mothers and their children. From that second work: Overlap measured in related mother-child pairs was slightly, non-significantly higher than in unrelated pairs.

This rearrangement joins TRBV4-1 to TRBJ2-2; 11 bases map to TRBD2. Input material: blood. The TCR comes from a girl aged 2-15 years in good health. CDR3: CASSQGLAGRQNTGELFF. The CDR3 DNA sequence: TGCGCCAGCAGCCAAGGACTAGCGGGACGCCAAAACACCGGGGAGCTGTTTTTT.